The T cell receptor beta chain described here comes from a study of T cell responses to AZD1222 COVID-19 vaccine. About this clone: Antigen: not known.

Germline values: CDR1 MNHEY, CDR2 SVGAGI. V was cut by 2 bases and J by 5 bases, with 11 bases left in between. CDR3 size: 14 residues. Produced via immunoSEQ multiplex PCR; TCRdb's table is partial and in-frame only. The data contain under 110,000 clones, approximately 89% of them singletons. Broader study findings: Clonal diversity may have been underestimated in mostly white British donors.

The rearrangement links TRBV6-5 to TRBJ2-3; D remains ambiguous. Source: peripheral blood, taken 28 days after the second AZD1222 dose. This TCR was sampled from an adult who received the AZD1222 COVID-19 vaccine. As DNA, the CDR3 is TGTGCCAGCAGTTACGCAAATCTGGAAGATACGCAGTATTTT. As protein: CASSYANLEDTQYF.